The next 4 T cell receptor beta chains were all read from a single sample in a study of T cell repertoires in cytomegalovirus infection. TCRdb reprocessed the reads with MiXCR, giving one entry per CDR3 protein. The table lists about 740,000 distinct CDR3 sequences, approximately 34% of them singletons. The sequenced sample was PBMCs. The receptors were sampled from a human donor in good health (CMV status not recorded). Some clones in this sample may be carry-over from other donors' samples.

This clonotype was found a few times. CDR3 DNA: TGCGCCAGCAGCTTGAGCAGTAACAATCAGCCCCAGCATTTT. It codes for CASSLSSNNQPQHF. The chain joins TRBV5-1 to TRBJ1-5; D is unclear. CDR3 length: 14 amino acids. Germline loops: CDR1 SGHRS, CDR2 YFSETQ. Trimming shortened V by 1 base and J by 3 bases, and 8 bases separated the two germline ends.

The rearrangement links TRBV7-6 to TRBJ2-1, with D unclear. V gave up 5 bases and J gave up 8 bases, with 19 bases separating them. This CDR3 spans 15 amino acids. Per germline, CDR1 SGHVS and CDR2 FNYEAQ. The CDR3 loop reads CASSLGLVLVDEQFF. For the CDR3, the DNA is TGTGCCAGCAGCCTGGGATTAGTCTTAGTGGATGAGCAGTTCTTC.

The CDR3 region is CASSASGGSNQPQHF. The CDR3 region has the DNA TGTGCCAGCAGCGCAAGCGGGGGCTCAAATCAGCCCCAGCATTTT. V and J are TRBV12-3 or TRBV12-4 and TRBJ1-5; the D gene is possibly TRBD1 (6 bases). V dropped 6 bases and J dropped 4 bases, with 16 bases sitting between them. The CDR3 has 15 amino acids.

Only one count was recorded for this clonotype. CDR3 DNA sequence: TGTGCCAGCAGTGAATTGGTCAGGACGTTTGGCTACACCTTC. As protein: CASSELVRTFGYTF. The rearrangement links TRBV25-1 to TRBJ1-2; D unresolved. Germline-derived CDR1 and CDR2 are MGHDK and SYGVNS. Trimming cost V 1 base and J 7 bases, with 13 bases left between them. CDR3 length: 14 residues.